One sample yielded the 10 T cell receptor beta chains listed below, sequenced in a study of cytomegalovirus exposure and HLA in healthy donors. It was with 60 Vbeta and 13 Jbeta primers that the PCR ran. Clones were sequenced by immunoSEQ multiplex PCR, and TCRdb holds only the in-frame ones, with some missing. The sample lists around 140,000 clones; 70% to 80% were seen once. The material sequenced was PBMCs. Receptors originate from a woman in her sixties or seventies in good health and CMV-seropositive.

The V call is TRBV5-1, the J call TRBJ2-7; 9 bases fit TRBD2. Germline CDR1 is SGHRS and CDR2 is YFSETQ. V shed 0 bases and J 2 bases; nucleotides not matched to a gene: 3. CDR3 length: 15 amino acids. The CDR3 is CASSLVASGTYEQYF. In nucleotides, the CDR3 is TGCGCCAGCAGCTTGGTAGCTAGCGGGACCTACGAGCAGTACTTC.

Written as DNA, the CDR3 is TGTGCCAGCAGCTTGGATGAGGGCGCGGGAGCCCCCGAGACCCAGTACTTC. This translates into CASSLDEGAGAPETQYF. The J gene is TRBJ2-5, the V gene TRBV5-6, with 7 bases lining up with TRBD2. The junction had 13 bases not matched to a gene; V was cut back by 0 bases and J by 5 bases. The CDR3 totals 17 residues. From germline, CDR1 is SGHDT and CDR2 YYEEEE.

This clone appeared a few times. The chain employs TRBV14 and TRBJ1-1, with 12 bases matching TRBD1. The CDR3 runs to 16 residues. Trimming at V came to 3 bases and at J to 4 bases, leaving 6 bases not matched to a gene. Germline-derived CDR1 and CDR2 are SGHDN and FVKESK. The CDR3 reads CASSQAGTGGRTEAFF. The CDR3 nucleotides read TGTGCCAGCAGCCAGGCCGGGACAGGGGGCCGCACTGAAGCTTTCTTT.

The V and J genes are TRBV27 and TRBJ2-3; 16 nucleotides line up with TRBD2. Per the germline V gene, CDR1 is MNHEY and CDR2 is SMNVEV (reference sequence). V shed 4 bases, J shed 14 bases, and the junction held 6 bases outside the gene matches. The CDR3 is 14 residues long. CDR3 residues: CASSSGTSGRVTYF. The DNA for the CDR3 is TGTGCCAGCAGTTCCGGGACTAGCGGGAGGGTAACGTATTTT.

The chain carries TRBV28 and TRBJ1-2; TRBD1 matches at 9 bases. The CDR3 spans 14 residues. The V segment lost 6 bases and the J segment 0 bases; nucleotides outside the gene matches: 2. Germline lookup yields CDR1 MDHEN and CDR2 SYDVKM. The CDR3 loop reads CASSRQGANYGYTF. The CDR3 DNA sequence: TGTGCCAGCAGCAGACAGGGGGCTAACTATGGCTACACCTTC.

This clone was seen a handful of times. V and J are TRBV2 and TRBJ1-1; tentative D call: TRBD1 (5 bases). This CDR3 contains 16 residues. Trimming cost V 2 bases and J 4 bases, with 17 bases left between them. CDR1 is SNHLY, CDR2 FYNNEI, per germline. The CDR3 DNA is TGTGCCAGCAGTGAACCCCCGACAAACGGGGGCACTGAAGCTTTCTTT. As protein: CASSEPPTNGGTEAFF.

The chain has TRBV10-1 and TRBJ2-7, with 8 bases lining up with TRBD2. The CDR3 extends over 14 amino acids. V gave up 5 bases and J gave up 5 bases; unmatched junction bases: 8. Germline V gene lookup returns CDR1 WNHNN and CDR2 SYGVQD (reference sequence). CDR3 protein: CASSRSGSSHEQYF. The CDR3 DNA sequence: TGCGCCAGCAGTCGGAGCGGGAGTTCCCACGAGCAGTACTTC.

The CDR3 DNA sequence: TGTGCCAGCAGCTTAACGGACTCTAGCGCCAGCTCCTACGAGCAGTACTTC. This sequence encodes CASSLTDSSASSYEQYF. V gene TRBV11-1 combines with J gene TRBJ2-7; tentatively, D is TRBD2 (6 bases). Trimming removed 2 bases from V and 0 bases from J, with 17 bases in between. Germline V gives CDR1 SGHAT, CDR2 FQDESV (reference sequence). The CDR3 has 17 amino acids.

V usage is TRBV6-1 and J usage is TRBJ2-7; perhaps TRBD2 as D (8 bases). CDR3 size: 14 residues. V was trimmed by 11 bases and J by 2 bases, leaving 19 bases between them. Germline CDR1 reads MNHNS; CDR2 reads SASEGT. This chain's CDR3 is CAAPGGSGTYEQYF. As DNA, the CDR3 is TGTGCCGCTCCAGGGGGTAGCGGGACCTACGAGCAGTACTTC.

V and J are TRBV7-9 and TRBJ1-1; tentative D call: TRBD1 (6 bases). Germline assignment: CDR1 SEHNR and CDR2 FQNEAQ (reference sequence). The germline V and J ends were trimmed by 2 bases and 5 bases, with 9 bases remaining between them. This CDR3 has 13 residues. CDR3 sequence reads: CASSLQQGTEAFF. In nucleotides, the CDR3 is TGTGCCAGCAGCTTACAACAGGGAACTGAAGCTTTCTTT.